These 30 T cell receptor beta chains share one sample of origin, sequenced in a study of cytomegalovirus exposure and HLA in healthy donors. In the PCR, 60 Vbeta and 13 Jbeta primers were used. Assay: immunoSEQ multiplex PCR; the TCRdb copy retains only in-frame clones and omits some. The sample has about 120,000 clones; about 10% are singletons. The sample consisted of PBMCs. These receptors all stem from a young woman in good health and CMV-seropositive.

This clone was observed a few times. The chain combines TRBV30 with TRBJ2-3; 8 nucleotides agree with TRBD2. The V segment lost 0 bases and the J segment 5 bases; nucleotides outside the gene matches: 16. The germline V gene has CDR1 GTSNPN and CDR2 SVGIG (reference sequence). The CDR3 runs 18 residues. This CDR3 reads CAWSVRVEGLGSEDTQYF. The CDR3 coding sequence is TGTGCCTGGAGTGTACGGGTTGAGGGACTAGGCTCTGAAGATACGCAGTATTTT.

This clone has a handful of counts. The V and J genes are TRBV6-6 and TRBJ2-1; 9 bases are a match to TRBD2. The CDR3 totals 15 residues. Germline assignment: CDR1 MNHNY and CDR2 SVGAGI (reference sequence). V lost 5 bases and J lost 7; bases outside the gene matches: 9. CDR3 DNA: TGTGCCAGCAGTGGATTAGCGGGAGTGGGTAATGAGCAGTTCTTC. This translates into CASSGLAGVGNEQFF.

A few counts support this clone. The chain is built from TRBV4-1 and TRBJ1-1; no clear D. This CDR3 is built from 15 residues. Germline V lookup: CDR1 MGHRA, CDR2 YSYEKL. V was pared by 0 bases and J by 1 base, with 9 bases between. The chain's CDR3 is CASSQEEGENTEAFF. The CDR3 bases are TGCGCCAGCAGCCAAGAGGAGGGAGAGAACACTGAAGCTTTCTTT.

This clone appeared a few times. The chain recombines TRBV27 with TRBJ1-5; no firm D call. Germline V CDR1 and CDR2: MNHEY, SMNVEV (reference sequence). The V and J ends lost 5 bases and 5 bases respectively, with 10 bases between them. The CDR3 covers 13 residues. The CDR3 nucleotides read TGTGCCAGCAGTGTCGACGGGTATCAGCCCCAGCATTTT. This sequence encodes CASSVDGYQPQHF.

CDR3 region: CASSLLEYNSPLHF. The DNA of the CDR3 is TGCGCCAGCAGCTTGTTGGAGTATAATTCACCCCTCCACTTT. The gene calls are TRBV5-1 and TRBJ1-6; D is ambiguous. This CDR3 has 14 amino acids. Per the germline V gene, CDR1 is SGHRS and CDR2 is YFSETQ. The V and J ends lost 1 base and 4 bases respectively, with 6 bases between them.

This clone has more than one count but fewer than ten. The conserved phenylalanine or tryptophan is not found at the CDR3 terminus, so this likely reflects a read error. The CDR3 region is CAWSSNEKLFC. The CDR3 region has the DNA TGTGCCTGGAGTTCTAATGAAAAACTGTTTTGT. The chain couples TRBV30 to TRBJ1-4; no definite D call. CDR1 and CDR2 from the germline V gene are GTSNPN and SVGIG (reference sequence). The CDR3 extends over 11 amino acids. Trimming stripped 2 bases from V and 3 bases from J, with 1 base between.

This clone was seen a few times. V gene TRBV2 combines with J gene TRBJ1-1; D might be TRBD1 (5 bases). This CDR3 region has 14 residues. Germline CDR1 reads SNHLY; CDR2 reads FYNNEI. V lost 5 bases, J lost 1 base, and 11 bases lay in between. The CDR3 reads CASSIDRSNTEAFF. The CDR3 bases are TGTGCCAGCAGTATTGACAGATCGAACACTGAAGCTTTCTTT. Combining the CDR3 with reference TRBV2 and TRBJ1-1 gives the whole variable domain EPEVTQTPSHQVTQMGQEVILRCVPISNHLYFYWYRQILGQKVEFLVSFYNNEISEKSEIFDDQFSVERPDGSNFTLKIRSTKLEDSAMYFCASSIDRSNTEAFFGQGTRLTVV.

This clone was observed a few times. This rearrangement joins TRBV9 to TRBJ1-2; a weak D match, TRBD1 (6 bases). CDR1 and CDR2 from the germline V gene are SGDLS and YYNGEE. Trimming left V 0 bases short and J 5 bases short, with 14 bases between. The CDR3 has 15 residues. The CDR3 is CASSVDPGAIYGYTF. The CDR3 nucleotides are TGTGCCAGCAGCGTAGATCCAGGGGCGATATATGGCTACACCTTC.

The J gene is TRBJ1-4, the V gene TRBV7-9, with D perhaps matching TRBD1 (5 bases). The germline V gene encodes CDR1 SEHNR and CDR2 FQNEAQ (reference sequence). The ends were cut back, 2 bases at V and 10 bases at J, with 11 bases in the middle. This CDR3 contains 13 residues. The CDR3 is CASSLRGIRKLFF. In DNA form, the CDR3 reads TGTGCCAGCAGCTTACGGGGGATCCGAAAACTGTTTTTT.

V gene TRBV9 combines with J gene TRBJ2-2; 7 nucleotides match TRBD2. V lost 0 bases and J lost 3; bases outside the gene matches: 8. The CDR3 totals 17 residues. In germline, CDR1 is SGDLS, CDR2 YYNGEE. CDR3 amino acids: CASSVVEAGVDTGELFF. CDR3 coding DNA: TGTGCCAGCAGCGTAGTAGAGGCGGGAGTGGACACCGGGGAGCTGTTTTTT.

This clone showed up just a few times. CDR3 DNA sequence: TGTGCCAGCAGCGTAGATGGCAGTAGCCCTGAAGCTTTCTTT. It encodes CASSVDGSSPEAFF. The chain carries TRBV9 and TRBJ1-1; D not certain. Germline lookup yields CDR1 SGDLS and CDR2 YYNGEE. The V and J ends lost 0 bases and 6 bases respectively, with 12 bases between them. CDR3 size: 14 residues.

This sequence joins TRBV29-1 and TRBJ2-7, with a possible D match to TRBD1 (6 bases). V shed 7 bases and J shed 2 bases, with 12 bases lying between them. Germline assignment: CDR1 SQVTM and CDR2 ANQGSEA. The CDR3 runs to 12 residues. The CDR3 protein is CSATGQTYEQYF. The CDR3 DNA sequence: TGCAGCGCAACAGGACAGACCTACGAGCAGTACTTC.

The genes are TRBV4-2 and TRBJ2-7, with D unclear. This CDR3 region has 16 residues. V was shortened by 3 bases and J by 0 bases, with 15 bases between the two germline ends. The germline V gene has CDR1 LGHNA and CDR2 YNFKEQ. The CDR3 here is CASSQEVAASSYEQYF. The CDR3 DNA reads as TGTGCCAGCAGCCAGGAAGTGGCGGCTAGCTCCTACGAGCAGTACTTC.

This rearrangement joins TRBV11-3 to TRBJ2-1; TRBD2 might be the D (6 bases). V dropped 5 bases and J dropped 7 bases, with 18 bases sitting between them. Per germline, CDR1 SGHNT and CDR2 YENEEA. The CDR3 extends over 15 amino acids. The DNA of the CDR3 is TGTGCCAGCAGCCCCGGAGGGATTACCTCGAATGAGCAGTTCTTC. Translating gives CASSPGGITSNEQFF. Supplemented by reference TRBV11-3 and TRBJ2-1, the full variable domain reads EAGVVQSPRYKIIEKKQPVAFWCNPISGHNTLYWYLQNLGQGPELLIRYENEEAVDDSQLPKDRFSAERLKGVDSTLKIQPAELGDSAVYLCASSPGGITSNEQFFGPGTRLTVL.

The CDR3 reads CASSLTVTSYEQYF. CDR3 DNA sequence: TGTGCCAGCAGTTTGACAGTGACATCCTACGAGCAGTACTTC. The chain joins TRBV28 to TRBJ2-7, with D perhaps matching TRBD1 (5 bases). Germline CDR1 and CDR2: MDHEN and SYDVKM. The V and J ends lost 3 bases and 1 base respectively, with 10 bases between them. The CDR3 length is 14 residues.

This clone was observed a handful of times. The chain uses TRBV6-1 and TRBJ1-5; D is ambiguous. V lost 7 bases, J lost 0 bases, and 13 bases lay in between. This CDR3 region has 15 residues. The V gene's germline CDR1 is MNHNS and CDR2 SASEGT. Written as DNA, the CDR3 is TGTGCCAGCACATGGGAGTCCCGTAGCAATCAGCCCCAGCATTTT. This translates into CASTWESRSNQPQHF.

This clone was seen a handful of times. This chain uses TRBV1 with TRBJ2-5; the table's D call of TRBD2 was not tested on the DNA. TRBV1 is a known pseudogene. The CDR3 spans 17 residues. The CDR3 protein is CTSSQDWTGALQETQYF. The CDR3 region has the DNA TGCACCAGCAGCCAAGATTGGACGGGAGCATTACAAGAGACCCAGTACTTC.

V usage is TRBV5-1 and J usage is TRBJ2-2, with D perhaps TRBD2 (5 bases). Trimming took 5 bases from V and 4 from J, leaving 12 bases between them. Germline V gene lookup returns CDR1 SGHRS and CDR2 YFSETQ. The CDR3 has 14 amino acids. CDR3 sequence reads: CASSDEGATGELFF. The DNA of the CDR3 is TGCGCCAGCAGTGATGAGGGTGCCACCGGGGAGCTGTTTTTT.

This chain joins TRBV2 and TRBJ2-1; unclear D gene. With 4 bases removed from V and 0 bases from J, the gap between germline ends came to 10 bases. CDR3 length: 15 residues. Germline assignment: CDR1 SNHLY and CDR2 FYNNEI. The CDR3 DNA reads TGTGCCAGCAGTGTTGATTCTAGCTCCTACAATGAGCAGTTCTTC. This encodes CASSVDSSSYNEQFF. Full variable domain (missing parts from reference TRBV2 and TRBJ2-1): EPEVTQTPSHQVTQMGQEVILRCVPISNHLYFYWYRQILGQKVEFLVSFYNNEISEKSEIFDDQFSVERPDGSNFTLKIRSTKLEDSAMYFCASSVDSSSYNEQFFGPGTRLTVL.

CDR3 sequence: CASSPTVQVHEQYF. In nucleotides, the CDR3 is TGTGCCAGCAGCCCGACCGTACAGGTCCACGAGCAGTACTTC. This chain links TRBV14 with TRBJ2-7; possible D gene TRBD1, 5 bases. Germline CDR1 is SGHDN and CDR2 is FVKESK. The V end was cut by 4 bases, the J end by 5 bases, with 15 bases between. The CDR3 is 14 amino acids.

This clone showed up just a few times. The V gene is TRBV2, the J gene TRBJ2-1, with 9 bases aligning to TRBD2. Trimming cost V 5 bases and J 3 bases; bases outside gene matches: 5. The germline V gene encodes CDR1 SNHLY and CDR2 FYNNEI. This CDR3 comprises 15 residues. The CDR3 region is CASSLLAGYYNEQFF. As DNA, the CDR3 is TGTGCCAGCAGTTTACTAGCGGGCTACTACAATGAGCAGTTCTTC.

This rearrangement joins TRBV15 to TRBJ2-1, with 7 bases that match TRBD2. The J segment lost 8 bases and the V segment lost 0 bases, leaving 4 bases of the junction unmatched. Germline loops: CDR1 LNHNV, CDR2 YYDKDF (reference sequence). This CDR3 is 14 amino acids long. The CDR3 sequence: CATSREGGGYEQFF. As DNA, the CDR3 is TGTGCCACCAGCAGAGAGGGGGGGGGTTATGAGCAGTTCTTC.

This sequence joins TRBV6-6 and TRBJ1-1, with 9 nucleotides matching TRBD1. The germline gives CDR1 MNHNY, CDR2 SVGAGI (reference sequence). J was trimmed by 5 bases and V by 7 bases; bases with no gene match: 8. This CDR3 is built from 14 residues. The CDR3 reads CASNRGTGRTEAFF. The DNA of the CDR3 is TGTGCCAGCAATAGGGGGACAGGGCGAACTGAAGCTTTCTTT.

This clone was picked up a small number of times. This chain uses TRBV2 with TRBJ1-1, with D unresolved. V lost 6 bases and J lost 5, with 13 bases in between. From germline, CDR1 is SNHLY and CDR2 FYNNEI. The CDR3 is made up of 13 amino acids. CDR3: CASSASPGTEAFF. CDR3 in DNA: TGTGCCAGCAGCGCTTCCCCGGGTACTGAAGCTTTCTTT.

CDR3 nucleotides: TGTGCCTCCAGTCGGGGGACCGAGCAGTACTTC. Its protein product is CASSRGTEQYF. The chain uses TRBV30 and TRBJ2-7; D may be TRBD2 (6 bases). Trimming removed 7 bases at V and 6 bases at J, with 13 bases between. There are 11 residues in the CDR3. In germline, CDR1 is GTSNPN, CDR2 SVGIG (reference sequence).

This clone was seen a handful of times. The rearrangement joins TRBV29-1 to TRBJ1-2; D gene ambiguous. Germline V gene data show CDR1 as SQVTM and CDR2 as ANQGSEA. CDR3 size: 15 residues. Trimming took 7 bases from V and 8 from J, leaving 26 bases between them. The DNA of the CDR3 is TGCAGCGCCCTTGCCCTCGGGGTGGGTCACGTCGGCTACACCTTC. It is translated as CSALALGVGHVGYTF.

The CDR3, as DNA: TGCGCCAGCAGCCCCTCGGGACTAGCGGGGACCCAGTACTTC. This encodes CASSPSGLAGTQYF. The chain couples TRBV4-1 to TRBJ2-5, with 12 bases aligning to TRBD2. J lost 7 bases, V lost 4 bases, and 4 bases had no gene match. CDR1 and CDR2 (germline): MGHRA, YSYEKL. This CDR3 contains 14 residues.

This chain links TRBV19 with TRBJ1-2; 8 bases are a match to TRBD1. V shed 6 bases, J shed 6 bases, and the junction held 9 bases outside the gene matches. Germline CDR1 reads LNHDA; CDR2 reads SQIVND (reference sequence). This CDR3 comprises 14 residues. CDR3 loop: CASSPSMTGDGYTF. CDR3 sequence (DNA): TGTGCCAGTAGCCCTTCAATGACAGGGGATGGCTACACCTTC.

The CDR3 region is CAISAGAQPQHF. CDR3 DNA: TGTGCCATCAGTGCAGGGGCTCAGCCCCAGCATTTT. The V and J genes are TRBV10-3 and TRBJ1-5; D is perhaps TRBD1 (6 bases). The germline V gene has CDR1 ENHRY and CDR2 SYGVKD. The V and J ends lost 4 bases and 6 bases respectively, with 7 bases between them. This CDR3 contains 12 residues.

This clone was found a few times. This chain joins TRBV6-1 and TRBJ1-2, with 7 bases matching TRBD1. The V and J ends lost 2 bases and 6 bases, in that order; junction bases with no gene match: 6. The V gene's germline CDR1 is MNHNS and CDR2 SASEGT. This CDR3 contains 14 residues. The chain's CDR3 is CASSESLTGDGYTF. The DNA of the CDR3 is TGTGCCAGCAGTGAATCGCTAACAGGGGATGGCTACACCTTC.